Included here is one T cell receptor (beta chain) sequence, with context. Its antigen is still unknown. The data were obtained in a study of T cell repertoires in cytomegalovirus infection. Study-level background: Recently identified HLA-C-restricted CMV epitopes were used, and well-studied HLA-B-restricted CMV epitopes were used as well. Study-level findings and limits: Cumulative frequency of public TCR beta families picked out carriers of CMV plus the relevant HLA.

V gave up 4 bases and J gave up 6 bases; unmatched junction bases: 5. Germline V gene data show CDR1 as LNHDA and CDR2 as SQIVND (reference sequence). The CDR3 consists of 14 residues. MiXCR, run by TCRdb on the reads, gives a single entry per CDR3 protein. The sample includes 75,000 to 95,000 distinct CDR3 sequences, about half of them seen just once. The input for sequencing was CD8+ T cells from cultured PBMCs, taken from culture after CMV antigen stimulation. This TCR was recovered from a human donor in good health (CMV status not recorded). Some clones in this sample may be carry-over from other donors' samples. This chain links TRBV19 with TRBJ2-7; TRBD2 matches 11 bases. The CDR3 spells CASSRTSGRSEQYF. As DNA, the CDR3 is TGTGCCAGTAGTAGAACTAGCGGGAGAAGCGAGCAGTACTTC.